These T cell receptor beta chains were read from a single sample in a study of blood T cell repertoires in COVID-19. Only in-frame clones appear in the TCRdb table, and some are missing; sequencing was by immunoSEQ multiplex PCR. The sample lists approximately 72,000 clones; less than 90% were seen once. Sequenced: peripheral blood. The receptor set was obtained from a woman older than 75 with acute or convalescent COVID-19. Each CDR3 is given with its conserved first and last residue. D genes are given only for firm matches. Where a row states a size, it is once, few, many or the class of an expanded clone; other rows omit it.

V gene	J gene	clone size	D gene	CDR3 protein	CDR3 DNA
TRBV4-1	TRBJ2-1	-	-	CASSQFSRSSYNEQFF	TGCGCCAGCAGCCAATTTTCTCGGAGCTCCTACAATGAGCAGTTCTTC
TRBV10-3	TRBJ2-7	once	TRBD1	CAIRSDRSVDEQYF	TGTGCCATCAGGTCGGACAGGAGTGTGGACGAGCAGTACTTC
TRBV4-2	TRBJ1-3	-	-	CASSQEGSSGNTIYF	TGTGCCAGCAGCCAAGAGGGCAGCTCTGGAAACACCATATATTTT
TRBV7-9	TRBJ2-7	once	TRBD1	CASSSQQGSHEQYF	TGTGCCAGCAGCTCTCAACAGGGGTCCCACGAGCAGTACTTC
TRBV5-6	TRBJ1-1	-	TRBD1	CASSLATGGTEAFF	TGTGCCAGCAGCTTGGCAACAGGGGGCACTGAAGCTTTCTTT
TRBV5-6	TRBJ1-2	-	TRBD1	CASSFMGQSSYGYTF	TGTGCCAGCAGCTTCATGGGACAGTCCTCCTATGGCTACACCTTC
TRBV5-6	TRBJ2-1	-	TRBD2	CASILAGGSEQFF	TGTGCCAGCATTCTAGCGGGGGGGTCCGAGCAGTTCTTC
TRBV30	TRBJ1-2	-	-	CAFFNLMGTSYGYTF	TGTGCCTTCTTTAACCTAATGGGGACAAGCTATGGCTACACCTTC
TRBV4-1	TRBJ1-1	-	-	CASSHSLRGHTEAFF	TGCGCCAGCAGCCATTCCCTCAGGGGCCACACTGAAGCTTTCTTT
TRBV19	TRBJ1-2	-	TRBD1	CASSKGTDYGYTF	TGTGCCAGTAGTAAAGGGACAGACTATGGCTACACCTTC
TRBV4-2	TRBJ2-3	-	TRBD1	CASSQDRDRAQYF	TGTGCCAGCAGCCAAGATCGGGACAGGGCGCAGTATTTT
TRBV19	TRBJ1-1	-	TRBD1	CASSAWGQGVNTEAFF	TGTGCCAGTAGTGCCTGGGGACAGGGCGTGAACACTGAAGCTTTCTTT
TRBV2	TRBJ2-1	-	TRBD2	CASSVGTSGGSYNEQFF	TGTGCCAGCAGTGTTGGGACTAGCGGGGGTTCCTACAATGAGCAGTTCTTC
TRBV5-1	TRBJ1-4	-	TRBD1	CASSLSGGLTNEKLFF	TGCGCCAGCAGCTTGTCAGGGGGCCTAACTAATGAAAAACTGTTTTTT
TRBV5-1	TRBJ2-7	-	TRBD2	CASILPWKLAGPYEQYF	TGCGCCAGCATCCTCCCTTGGAAGCTAGCGGGACCTTACGAGCAGTACTTC
TRBV5-8	TRBJ2-1	-	TRBD2	CASSLPGLRNEQFF	TGTGCCAGCAGTTTACCGGGACTACGCAATGAGCAGTTCTTC
TRBV19	TRBJ2-1	-	-	CASSIARAPPYNEQFF	TGTGCCAGTAGTATAGCCAGGGCGCCCCCCTACAATGAGCAGTTCTTC
TRBV19	TRBJ1-4	few	-	CASSVRQLGEKLFF	TGTGCCAGTAGTGTCAGACAGCTCGGGGAAAAACTGTTTTTT
TRBV13	TRBJ1-1	-	-	CASSLAGTEAFF	TGTGCCAGCAGCTTAGCGGGGACTGAAGCTTTCTTT
TRBV11-2	TRBJ2-1	-	-	CASSLGQDNYNEQFF	TGTGCCAGCAGCTTAGGGCAGGACAACTACAATGAGCAGTTCTTC
TRBV5-1	TRBJ2-7	few	-	CASSWGGGEQYF	TGCGCCAGCAGCTGGGGGGGCGGGGAGCAGTACTTC
TRBV5-1	TRBJ2-3	-	TRBD2	CASSRLAGGGGDTQYF	TGCGCCAGCAGCAGGCTAGCGGGAGGTGGAGGAGATACGCAGTATTTT
TRBV3-1/TRBV3-2	TRBJ1-5	-	TRBD1	CASSQEIVRGQIHF	TGTGCCAGCAGCCAAGAAATTGTTCGGGGACAGATCCATTTT
TRBV3-1/TRBV3-2	TRBJ1-5	-	-	CASSQAGDQPQHF	TGTGCCAGCAGCCAAGCAGGGGATCAGCCCCAGCATTTT
TRBV5-1	TRBJ1-2	once	TRBD1	CASSLEGTGSDGYTF	TGCGCCAGCAGCTTGGAGGGGACAGGGTCGGATGGCTACACCTTC
TRBV7-3	TRBJ1-2	-	TRBD1	CASSQTDRDGYTF	TGTGCCAGCAGCCAAACCGACAGGGACGGCTACACCTTC
TRBV6-5	TRBJ1-6	-	-	CASSYGDTASPLHF	TGTGCCAGCAGTTACGGGGACACGGCTTCACCCCTCCACTTT
TRBV2	TRBJ2-1	-	TRBD1	CASRWTGNYNEQFF	TGTGCCAGCAGGTGGACAGGGAACTACAATGAGCAGTTCTTC
TRBV6-5	TRBJ2-7	once	-	CASSPVTVKYEQYF	TGTGCCAGCAGCCCAGTAACCGTGAAATACGAGCAGTACTTC